The clone carrying this T cell receptor (beta chain) showed up just a few times. The sample comes from a study of blood T cell repertoires in COVID-19. Background on the study: From the United States, Italy and Spain came samples of acute and convalescent COVID-19. PBMCs, B-cell-depleted T cells, or T cells were the source of the cDNA or gDNA that made up the material.

This CDR3 region has 15 residues. Trimming stripped 4 bases from V and 1 base from J, with 14 bases between. CDR1 is SGHRS, CDR2 YFSETQ, per germline. Per the study methods: The assay estimated nucleated cells by amplifying reference gene primers. Here immunoSEQ multiplex PCR was the method, and the copy in TCRdb shows in-frame clones only, minus some. That table supplies the V and J calls and clone size; D and trimming were determined from the DNA. This sample yields tens of thousands of clones, of which 65% to 85% are seen a single time; more than 2% belongs to the top ten. The TCR originated in an elderly man with active or convalescent COVID-19. The J gene is TRBJ1-1, the V gene TRBV5-1; D unclear. The sample was peripheral blood. The CDR3 reads CASSAGRGWNTEAFF. The DNA of the CDR3 is TGCGCCAGCAGCGCCGGACGGGGTTGGAACACTGAAGCTTTCTTT.